The rows below give T cell receptor beta chains drawn from one sample of a study of beta chain features in type 1 diabetes. Measured with immunoSEQ multiplex PCR; TCRdb has only the in-frame clones, and not every one. The data contain some 500,000 clones, 11% of them singletons. What was sequenced was naive CD4+ T cells from blood. These receptors all come from a woman between 18 and 29 years old in good health. Each CDR3 is given without its conserved first and last residue.

13 TRBV9 ASSVGGLPGETQY
12 TRBV28 ASSLGQTLDTQY
14 TRBV7-2 ASSLTAGGRIYEQY
13 TRBV15 ATSRASGLGNTIY
12 TRBV7-2 ASSLGPNDYGYT
12 TRBV18 ASSPPGVDQPQH
13 TRBV30 AWSVSVPANEKLF
13 TRBV7-2 ASTTRAFGNYEQY
15 TRBV29-1 SVGIVGYGAFTDTQY
12 TRBV9 ASGALPNTGELF
13 TRBV18 ASSPPPSGRGEQF
14 TRBV4-3 ASSRTTGGLVYGYT
15 TRBV18 ASIREPGASGANVLT
12 TRBV13 ASSIRNSGNTIY
11 TRBV18 ASSSGGANVLT
12 TRBV30 AWSTGVQNYGYT
15 TRBV25-1 ASSPPTRPLLNQKLF
15 TRBV6-4 ASSVCSGLRVRDTQY
13 TRBV15 ATRPPGASTDTQY
14 TRBV9 ASSVVGTSGSGEQF
9 TRBV20-1 SAGIRETQY
15 TRBV29-1 SVGGGTRGPWNAEQF
14 TRBV4-1 ASSQGPPGYHQPQH
15 TRBV7-3 ASSLTPFRRGYNEQF
14 TRBV9 ASSVALGGGDTEAF
13 TRBV10-3 ATRSSETGANVLT
15 TRBV4-1 ASSQERTSRVLNEQF
12 TRBV7-2 ASSLDSPPDTQY
9 TRBV29-1 SDSGLAGQY
10 TRBV18 ASGPMRETQY
11 TRBV4-2 ASRGSGNNEQF
13 TRBV4-3 ASSQAQGQGYGYT
12 TRBV5-1 ASSPTGGWDIQY
14 TRBV18 ASSPPKLAGRETQY
14 TRBV7-3 ASSFPGGSNTGELF
14 TRBV9 ASSVKAGSYQETQY
16 TRBV28 ASSLLDLKDLAKNIQY
13 TRBV29-1 SVVGQGVAKNIQY